This T cell receptor (beta chain) derives from a study of control samples from healthy donors and cancer patients. Looked up from germline, CDR1 is LNHDA and CDR2 is SQIVND (reference sequence). The CDR3 has 15 amino acids. Losses at the gene ends were 7 bases for V and 6 bases for J; bases not matched to a gene: 10. Sequenced by immunoSEQ multiplex PCR; TCRdb stores in-frame clones only, minus some. In the table there are around 50,000 clones, nearly 96% of which are singletons. Sequencing used blood. The clonotype originates from a woman aged 25 to 45 in good health. The rearrangement links TRBV19 to TRBJ1-5, with 9 bases lining up with TRBD1. The CDR3 nucleotides are TGTGCCAGTACCTCGGGACAGGGATTCGGTCAGCCCCAGCATTTT. It yields the protein CASTSGQGFGQPQHF.